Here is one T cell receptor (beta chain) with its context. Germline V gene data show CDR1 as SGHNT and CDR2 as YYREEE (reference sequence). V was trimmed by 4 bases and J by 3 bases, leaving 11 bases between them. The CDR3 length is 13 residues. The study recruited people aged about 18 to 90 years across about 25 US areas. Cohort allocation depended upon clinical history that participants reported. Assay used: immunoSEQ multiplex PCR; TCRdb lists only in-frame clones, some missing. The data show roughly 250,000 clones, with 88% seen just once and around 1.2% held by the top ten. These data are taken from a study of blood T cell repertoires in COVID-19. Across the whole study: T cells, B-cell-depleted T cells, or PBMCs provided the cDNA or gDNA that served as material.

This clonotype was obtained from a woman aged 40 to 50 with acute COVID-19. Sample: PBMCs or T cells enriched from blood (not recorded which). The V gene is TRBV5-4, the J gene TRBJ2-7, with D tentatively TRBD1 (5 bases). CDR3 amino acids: CASSTKDNYEQYF. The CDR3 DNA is TGTGCCAGCAGCACTAAGGACAACTACGAGCAGTACTTC.